One sample yielded the 11 T cell receptor beta chains listed below, sequenced in a study of blood T cell repertoires in COVID-19. Produced via immunoSEQ multiplex PCR; TCRdb's table is partial and in-frame only. The repertoire consists of roughly 100,000 clones, with 87% occurring once and the leading ten covering around 10%. Sequencing was carried out using peripheral blood. These receptors were collected from a woman aged 30 to 39 with acute or convalescent COVID-19.

The rearrangement links TRBV27 to TRBJ2-1; D possibly corresponds to TRBD2 (6 bases). Trimming left V 5 bases short and J 3 bases short, with 11 bases between. The CDR3 is 14 amino acids. Germline V CDR1 and CDR2: MNHEY, SMNVEV (reference sequence). The CDR3 DNA follows: TGTGCCAGCAGTGGGGGGACCTTCTACAATGAGCAGTTCTTC. Its translation: CASSGGTFYNEQFF.

This clone appeared a single time. The V call is TRBV2, the J call TRBJ1-1; perhaps TRBD1 as D (5 bases). The CDR3 totals 13 residues. V was pared by 11 bases and J by 0 bases, with 13 bases between. Germline lookup yields CDR1 SNHLY and CDR2 FYNNEI. In DNA form, the CDR3 reads TGTGCCTGCCACAGGACCATGAACACTGAAGCTTTCTTT. Its translation: CACHRTMNTEAFF.

This sequence joins TRBV11-2 and TRBJ2-7; TRBD1 agrees at 7 bases. Germline V CDR1 and CDR2: SGHAT, FQNNGV. V trimming: 3 bases; J trimming: 0 bases; junction bases outside the gene matches: 5. This CDR3 spans 15 amino acids. CDR3 DNA sequence: TGTGCCAGCAGCTTCAACAGGGGTTTCTCCTACGAGCAGTACTTC. Protein sequence: CASSFNRGFSYEQYF.

V and J are TRBV19 and TRBJ2-5, with D maybe TRBD2 (5 bases). From germline, CDR1 is LNHDA and CDR2 SQIVND (reference sequence). The CDR3 is 15 residues long. Trimming removed 3 bases from V and 1 base from J, with 12 bases in between. The CDR3 sequence: CASSIGGGVQETQYF. The CDR3 DNA sequence: TGTGCCAGTAGTATCGGCGGAGGAGTCCAAGAGACCCAGTACTTC.

This chain uses TRBV5-1 with TRBJ1-2; 10 bases map to TRBD1. Per the germline V gene, CDR1 is SGHRS and CDR2 is YFSETQ. V trimming: 7 bases; J trimming: 2 bases; junction bases outside the gene matches: 2. This CDR3 has 13 amino acids. CDR3 region: CASRQGANYGYTF. Here the CDR3 DNA reads TGCGCCAGCCGACAGGGGGCAAACTATGGCTACACCTTC. Full variable domain (outside the CDR3, taken from reference TRBV5-1 and TRBJ1-2): KAGVTQTPRYLIKTRGQQVTLSCSPISGHRSVSWYQQTPGQGLQFLFEYFSETQRNKGNFPGRFSGRQFSNSRSEMNVSTLELGDSALYLCASRQGANYGYTFGSGTRLTVV.

This CDR3 is CASRGTGGLYEQYF. DNA of the CDR3: TGTGCCAGCAGGGGGACAGGGGGCTTGTACGAGCAGTACTTC. This rearrangement joins TRBV6-5 to TRBJ2-7, with TRBD1 identical over 12 bases. Germline loops: CDR1 MNHEY, CDR2 SVGAGI. The CDR3 has 14 residues. J was trimmed by 4 bases and V by 6 bases; bases with no gene match: 4.

The chain is built from TRBV10-3 and TRBJ1-2; possibly TRBD1 for D (5 bases). The CDR3 extends over 15 amino acids. Trimming shortened V by 6 bases and J by 0 bases, and 14 bases separated the two germline ends. CDR1 is ENHRY and CDR2 is SYGVKD in the germline V gene. In DNA form, the CDR3 reads TGTGCCATCAGCAGCGGGACGGTACCTAACTATGGCTACACCTTC. Protein product: CAISSGTVPNYGYTF.

This clone was seen only a few times. V and J are TRBV7-6 and TRBJ2-7, with D perhaps TRBD2 (6 bases). Trimming shortened V by 1 base and J by 2 bases, and 12 bases separated the two germline ends. Germline V gene data show CDR1 as SGHVS and CDR2 as FNYEAQ. CDR3 size: 15 residues. The CDR3 sequence is CASSLGGGIPYEQYF. The CDR3 DNA follows: TGTGCCAGCAGCTTAGGTGGGGGGATACCCTACGAGCAGTACTTC.

The genes are TRBV24-1 and TRBJ2-7, with 8 bases matching TRBD1. Germline CDR1 is KGHDR and CDR2 is SFDVKD. V lost 4 bases, J lost 4 bases, and 8 bases stayed unmatched. The CDR3 is 15 residues long. The CDR3 spells CATSEGGRGRYEQYF. CDR3 bases: TGTGCCACCAGTGAAGGAGGCAGGGGGCGGTACGAGCAGTACTTC.

This sequence joins TRBV7-6 and TRBJ2-7, with D possibly TRBD1 on 6 matching bases. The CDR3 is made up of 19 amino acids. Germline CDR1 reads SGHVS; CDR2 reads FNYEAQ. V lost 4 bases and J 0 bases, leaving 25 bases between the germline ends. The CDR3 here is CASSSSTGGVLLSSYEQYF. The CDR3 DNA follows: TGTGCCAGCAGCTCCTCGACAGGAGGAGTTCTACTAAGCTCCTACGAGCAGTACTTC.

The chain combines TRBV27 with TRBJ1-4; no reliable D call. The CDR3 sequence is 14 residues long. With 3 bases removed from V and 4 bases from J, the gap between germline ends came to 9 bases. Germline CDR1 MNHEY, CDR2 SMNVEV (reference sequence). In DNA, the CDR3 is TGTGCCAGCAGTTTTGCGAGACTTAATGAAAAACTGTTTTTT. It encodes CASSFARLNEKLFF. Filled out from reference TRBV27 and TRBJ1-4, the complete variable domain reads EAQVTQNPRYLITVTGKKLTVTCSQNMNHEYMSWYRQDPGLGLRQIYYSMNVEVTDKGDVPEGYKVSRKEKRNFPLILESPSPNQTSLYFCASSFARLNEKLFFGSGTQLSVL.